The 14 T cell receptor beta chains below all came from one sample that was sequenced in a study of blood T cell repertoires in COVID-19. Repertoires were generated with immunoSEQ multiplex PCR, while TCRdb's copy carries only in-frame clones and drops some. This sample has about 120,000 clones; about four fifths occur once, and the top ten carry over 5%. Sequencing was carried out using peripheral blood. The receptors here all came from an elderly man with active or convalescent COVID-19.

V is TRBV12-5 and J is TRBJ2-1; D ambiguous. V lost 2 bases and J lost 11, with 10 bases in between. The CDR3 loop spans 12 amino acids. CDR1 is LGHNT, CDR2 FRNRAP, per germline. The CDR3 spells CASGLPAGQQFF. For the CDR3, the DNA is TGTGCTAGTGGTTTGCCCGCCGGTCAGCAGTTCTTC.

The rearrangement joins TRBV7-2 to TRBJ1-5; TRBD1 agrees at 9 bases. Germline V gives CDR1 SGHTA, CDR2 FQGNSA. This CDR3 contains 18 residues. J was trimmed by 4 bases and V by 1 base; bases with no gene match: 11. CDR3: CASSLGEGRDRVNQPQHF. Here the CDR3 DNA reads TGTGCCAGCAGCTTAGGGGAGGGCCGGGACAGGGTTAATCAGCCCCAGCATTTT. Supplemented by reference TRBV7-2 and TRBJ1-5, the full variable domain reads GAGVSQSPSNKVTEKGKDVELRCDPISGHTALYWYRQSLGQGLEFLIYFQGNSAPDKSGLPSDRFSAERTGGSVSTLTIQRTQQEDSAVYLCASSLGEGRDRVNQPQHFGDGTRLSIL.

This clone was counted a few times. The chain is built from TRBV6-5 and TRBJ2-5, with 7 bases that match TRBD2. V shed 0 bases and J 9 bases; nucleotides not matched to a gene: 4. This CDR3 comprises 13 residues. Germline-derived CDR1 and CDR2 are MNHEY and SVGAGI. The CDR3 coding sequence is TGTGCCAGCAGTTACTCTGATAGCGGGCCCCAGTACTTC. Protein product: CASSYSDSGPQYF.

The chain combines TRBV18 with TRBJ2-7, with D maybe TRBD1 (5 bases). The germline gives CDR1 KGHSH, CDR2 LQKENI. This CDR3 comprises 15 residues. The V and J ends lost 2 bases and 3 bases respectively, with 14 bases between them. The CDR3 here is CASSPTPGLFYEQYF. In DNA, the CDR3 is TGTGCCAGCTCACCAACGCCAGGGTTGTTCTACGAGCAGTACTTC.

The genes are TRBV30 and TRBJ1-2; D remains ambiguous. The CDR3 sequence is 13 residues long. The germline V gene encodes CDR1 GTSNPN and CDR2 SVGIG (reference sequence). Deletions cut 0 bases from V and 8 bases from J, with 13 bases between. DNA of the CDR3: TGTGCCTGGAGTGTACGAAACACGGGAGGCTACACCTTC. Translation: CAWSVRNTGGYTF.

This chain uses TRBV3-1 (or the pseudogene TRBV3-2) with TRBJ2-2; the D is unclear. V dropped 1 base and J dropped 4 bases, with 10 bases sitting between them. Germline V gives CDR1 LGHDT, CDR2 YNNKEL (reference sequence). The CDR3 totals 15 residues. The CDR3 reads CASSQGAGPTGELFF. The CDR3 DNA reads TGTGCCAGCAGCCAAGGAGCTGGGCCCACCGGGGAGCTGTTTTTT.

The rearrangement links TRBV6-2 or TRBV6-3 to TRBJ2-2; D gene uncertain. The CDR3 spans 14 residues. Trimming pared 2 bases from V and 9 bases from J, leaving 13 bases between. Germline V gene data show CDR1 as MNHEY and CDR2 as SVGEGT. The CDR3: CASSYRQVVRELFF. The CDR3 nucleotides read TGTGCCAGCAGTTACAGGCAGGTGGTCAGGGAGCTGTTTTTT.

The V call is TRBV4-1, the J call TRBJ1-2; TRBD1 is a possible D gene (6 bases). The germline gives CDR1 MGHRA, CDR2 YSYEKL. Trimming removed 6 bases at V and 4 bases at J, with 18 bases between. CDR3 length: 15 residues. As DNA, the CDR3 is TGCGCCAGCAGACTAACACGGGACATTGGCTATGGCTACACCTTC. Its protein product is CASRLTRDIGYGYTF.

The chain has TRBV12-3 or TRBV12-4 and TRBJ2-7; D possibly corresponds to TRBD2 (6 bases). V was cut by 6 bases and J by 6 bases, with 15 bases left in between. The CDR3 is 13 amino acids. The CDR3 loop is CASSPGAMGEQYF. The DNA of the CDR3 is TGTGCCAGCAGCCCGGGAGCCATGGGCGAGCAGTACTTC.

The rearrangement links TRBV6-5 to TRBJ2-1; D gene unclear. The CDR3 loop spans 12 amino acids. From germline, CDR1 is MNHEY and CDR2 SVGAGI. V lost 4 bases to trimming and J lost 7 bases, with 8 bases between them. This CDR3 is CASSSIHNEQFF. Written as DNA, the CDR3 is TGTGCCAGCAGTTCCATCCATAATGAGCAGTTCTTC.

This clone was seen more than once but under ten times. V and J are TRBV28 and TRBJ1-5; 7 bases map to TRBD1. CDR1 is MDHEN, CDR2 SYDVKM, per germline. CDR3 length: 16 residues. V lost 6 bases and J lost 0; bases outside the gene matches: 8. Here the CDR3 reads CASSPGTAYSNQPQHF. The CDR3 bases are TGTGCCAGCAGCCCGGGGACAGCATATAGCAATCAGCCCCAGCATTTT. Combining the CDR3 with reference TRBV28 and TRBJ1-5 gives the whole variable domain DVKVTQSSRYLVKRTGEKVFLECVQDMDHENMFWYRQDPGLGLRLIYFSYDVKMKEKGDIPEGYSVSREKKERFSLILESASTNQTSMYLCASSPGTAYSNQPQHFGDGTRLSIL.

This chain uses TRBV19 with TRBJ1-6; 7 nucleotides align to TRBD1. V trimming: 1 base; J trimming: 10 bases; junction bases outside the gene matches: 4. The length of the CDR3 is 14 residues. The germline gives CDR1 LNHDA, CDR2 SQIVND (reference sequence). The CDR3 coding sequence is TGTGCCAGTAGTATAGTGCAGGGGGACTCACCCCTCCACTTT. This codes for CASSIVQGDSPLHF.

The CDR3: CASSRTGDWYTEAFF. DNA for the CDR3: TGTGCCAGCAGTCGGACAGGGGATTGGTACACTGAAGCTTTCTTT. The rearrangement uses TRBV9 and TRBJ1-1; TRBD1 aligns across 9 bases. CDR3 length: 15 amino acids. With V trimmed by 5 bases and J by 3 bases, 8 bases remained unmatched. Germline-derived CDR1 and CDR2 are SGDLS and YYNGEE. Full variable domain (remainder filled in from reference TRBV9 and TRBJ1-1): DSGVTQTPKHLITATGQRVTLRCSPRSGDLSVYWYQQSLDQGLQFLIQYYNGEERAKGNILERFSAQQFPDLHSELNLSSLELGDSALYFCASSRTGDWYTEAFFGQGTRLTVV.

This rearrangement joins TRBV6-5 to TRBJ2-7; 9 bases align to TRBD2. Per the germline V gene, CDR1 is MNHEY and CDR2 is SVGAGI. CDR3 length equals 15 residues. The trim removed 6 bases at V and 0 bases at J, leaving 6 bases unmatched. The CDR3 is CASSIAGVTSYEQYF. The CDR3 nucleotides read TGTGCCAGCAGCATAGCGGGGGTCACCTCCTACGAGCAGTACTTC.